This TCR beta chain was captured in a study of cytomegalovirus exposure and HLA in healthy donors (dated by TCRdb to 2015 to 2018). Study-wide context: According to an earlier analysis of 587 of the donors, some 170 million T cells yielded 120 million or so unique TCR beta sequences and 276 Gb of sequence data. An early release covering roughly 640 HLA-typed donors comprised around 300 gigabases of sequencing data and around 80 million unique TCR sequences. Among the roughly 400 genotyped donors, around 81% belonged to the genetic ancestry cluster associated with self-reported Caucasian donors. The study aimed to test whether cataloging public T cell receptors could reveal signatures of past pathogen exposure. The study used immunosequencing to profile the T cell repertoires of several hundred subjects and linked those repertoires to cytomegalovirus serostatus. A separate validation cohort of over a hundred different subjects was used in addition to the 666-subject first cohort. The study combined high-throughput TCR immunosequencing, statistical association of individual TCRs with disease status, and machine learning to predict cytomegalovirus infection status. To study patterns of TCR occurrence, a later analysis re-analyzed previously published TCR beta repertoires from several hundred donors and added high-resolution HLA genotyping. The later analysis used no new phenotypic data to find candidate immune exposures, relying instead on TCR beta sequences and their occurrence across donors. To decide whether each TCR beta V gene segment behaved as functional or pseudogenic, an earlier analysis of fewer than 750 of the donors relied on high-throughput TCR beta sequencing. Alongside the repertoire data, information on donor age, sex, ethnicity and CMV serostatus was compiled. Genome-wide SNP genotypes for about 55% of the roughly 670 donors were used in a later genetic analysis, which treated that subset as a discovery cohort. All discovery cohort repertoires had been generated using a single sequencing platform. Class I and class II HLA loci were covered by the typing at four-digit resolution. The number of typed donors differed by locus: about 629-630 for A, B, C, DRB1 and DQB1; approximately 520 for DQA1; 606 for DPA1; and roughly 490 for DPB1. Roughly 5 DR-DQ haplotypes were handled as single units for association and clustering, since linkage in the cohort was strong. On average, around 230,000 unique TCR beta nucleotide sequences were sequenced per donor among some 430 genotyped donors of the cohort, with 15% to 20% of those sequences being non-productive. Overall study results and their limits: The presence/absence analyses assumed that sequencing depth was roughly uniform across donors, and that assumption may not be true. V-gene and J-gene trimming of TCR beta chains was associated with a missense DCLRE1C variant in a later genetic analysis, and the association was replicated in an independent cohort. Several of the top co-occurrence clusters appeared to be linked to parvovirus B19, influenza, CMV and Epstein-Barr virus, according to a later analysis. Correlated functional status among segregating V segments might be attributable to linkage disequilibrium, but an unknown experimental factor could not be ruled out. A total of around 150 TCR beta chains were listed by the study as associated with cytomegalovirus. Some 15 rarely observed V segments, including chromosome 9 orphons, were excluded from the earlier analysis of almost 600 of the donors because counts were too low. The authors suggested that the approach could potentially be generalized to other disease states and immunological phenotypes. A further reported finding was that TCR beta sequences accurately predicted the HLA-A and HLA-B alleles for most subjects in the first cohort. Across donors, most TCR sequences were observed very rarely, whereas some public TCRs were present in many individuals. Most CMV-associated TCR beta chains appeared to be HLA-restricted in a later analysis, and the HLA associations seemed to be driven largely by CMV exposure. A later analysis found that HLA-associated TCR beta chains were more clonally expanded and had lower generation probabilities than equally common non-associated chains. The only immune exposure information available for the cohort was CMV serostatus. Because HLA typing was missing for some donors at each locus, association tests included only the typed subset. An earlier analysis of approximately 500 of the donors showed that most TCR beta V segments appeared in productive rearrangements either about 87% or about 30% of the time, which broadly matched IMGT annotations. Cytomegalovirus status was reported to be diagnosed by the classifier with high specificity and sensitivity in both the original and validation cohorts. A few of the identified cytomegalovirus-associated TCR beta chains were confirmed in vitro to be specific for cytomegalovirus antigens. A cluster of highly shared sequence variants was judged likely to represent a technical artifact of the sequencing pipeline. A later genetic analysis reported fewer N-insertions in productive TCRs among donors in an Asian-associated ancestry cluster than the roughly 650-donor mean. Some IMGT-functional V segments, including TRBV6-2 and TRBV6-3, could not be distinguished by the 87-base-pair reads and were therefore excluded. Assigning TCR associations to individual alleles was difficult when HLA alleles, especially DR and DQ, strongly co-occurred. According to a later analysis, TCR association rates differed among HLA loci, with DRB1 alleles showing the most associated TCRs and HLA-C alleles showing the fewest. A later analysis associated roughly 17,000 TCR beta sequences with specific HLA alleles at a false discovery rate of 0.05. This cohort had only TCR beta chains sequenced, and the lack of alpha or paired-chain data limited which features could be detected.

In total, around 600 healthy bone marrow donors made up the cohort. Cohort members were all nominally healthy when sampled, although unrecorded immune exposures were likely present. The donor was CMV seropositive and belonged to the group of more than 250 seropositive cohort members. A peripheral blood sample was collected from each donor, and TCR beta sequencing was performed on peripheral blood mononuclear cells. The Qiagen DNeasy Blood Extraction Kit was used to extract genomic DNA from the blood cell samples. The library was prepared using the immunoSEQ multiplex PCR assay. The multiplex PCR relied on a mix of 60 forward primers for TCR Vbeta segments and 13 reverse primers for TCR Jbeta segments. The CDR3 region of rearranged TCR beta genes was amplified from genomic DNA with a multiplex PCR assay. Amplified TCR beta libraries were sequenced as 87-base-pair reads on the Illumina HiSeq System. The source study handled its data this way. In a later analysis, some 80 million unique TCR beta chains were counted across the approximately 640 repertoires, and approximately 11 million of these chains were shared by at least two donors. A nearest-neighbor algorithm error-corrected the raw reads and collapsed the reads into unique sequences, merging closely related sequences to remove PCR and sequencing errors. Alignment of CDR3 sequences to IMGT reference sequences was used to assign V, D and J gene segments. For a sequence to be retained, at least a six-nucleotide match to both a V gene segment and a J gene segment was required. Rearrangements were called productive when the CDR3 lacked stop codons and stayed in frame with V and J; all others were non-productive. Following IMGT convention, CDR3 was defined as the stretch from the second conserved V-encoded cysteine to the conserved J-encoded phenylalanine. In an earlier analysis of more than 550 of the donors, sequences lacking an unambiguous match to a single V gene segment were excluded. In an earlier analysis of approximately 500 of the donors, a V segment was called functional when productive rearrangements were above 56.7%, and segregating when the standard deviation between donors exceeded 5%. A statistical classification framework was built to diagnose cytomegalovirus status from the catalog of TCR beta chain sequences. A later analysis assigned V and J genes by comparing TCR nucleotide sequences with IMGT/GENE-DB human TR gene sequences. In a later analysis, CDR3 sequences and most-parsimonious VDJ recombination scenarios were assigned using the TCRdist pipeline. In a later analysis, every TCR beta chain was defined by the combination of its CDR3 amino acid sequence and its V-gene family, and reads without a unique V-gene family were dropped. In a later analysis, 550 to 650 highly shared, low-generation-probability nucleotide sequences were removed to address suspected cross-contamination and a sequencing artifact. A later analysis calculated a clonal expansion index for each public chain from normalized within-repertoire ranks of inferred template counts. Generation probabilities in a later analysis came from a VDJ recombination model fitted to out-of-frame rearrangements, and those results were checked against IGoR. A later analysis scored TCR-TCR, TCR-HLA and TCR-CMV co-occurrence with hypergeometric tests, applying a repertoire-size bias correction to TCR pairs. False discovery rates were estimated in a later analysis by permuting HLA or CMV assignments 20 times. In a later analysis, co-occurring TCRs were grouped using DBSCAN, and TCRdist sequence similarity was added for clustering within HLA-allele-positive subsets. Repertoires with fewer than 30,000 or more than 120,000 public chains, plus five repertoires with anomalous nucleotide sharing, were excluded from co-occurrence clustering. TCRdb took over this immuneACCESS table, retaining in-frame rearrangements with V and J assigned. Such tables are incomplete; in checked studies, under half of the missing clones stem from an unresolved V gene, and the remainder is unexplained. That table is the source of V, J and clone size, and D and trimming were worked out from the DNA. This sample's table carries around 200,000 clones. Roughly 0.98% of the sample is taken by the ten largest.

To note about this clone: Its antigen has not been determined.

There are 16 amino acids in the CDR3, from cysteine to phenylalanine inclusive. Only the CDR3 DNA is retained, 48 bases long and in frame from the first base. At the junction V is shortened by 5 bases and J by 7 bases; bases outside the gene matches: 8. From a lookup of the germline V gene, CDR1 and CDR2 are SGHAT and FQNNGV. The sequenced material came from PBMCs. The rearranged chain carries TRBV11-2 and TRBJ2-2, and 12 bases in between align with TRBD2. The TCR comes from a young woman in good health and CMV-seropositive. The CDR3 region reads CASSQSSGGAFGELFF. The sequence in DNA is TGTGCCAGCAGCCAATCTAGCGGGGGGGCATTCGGGGAGCTGTTTTTT.